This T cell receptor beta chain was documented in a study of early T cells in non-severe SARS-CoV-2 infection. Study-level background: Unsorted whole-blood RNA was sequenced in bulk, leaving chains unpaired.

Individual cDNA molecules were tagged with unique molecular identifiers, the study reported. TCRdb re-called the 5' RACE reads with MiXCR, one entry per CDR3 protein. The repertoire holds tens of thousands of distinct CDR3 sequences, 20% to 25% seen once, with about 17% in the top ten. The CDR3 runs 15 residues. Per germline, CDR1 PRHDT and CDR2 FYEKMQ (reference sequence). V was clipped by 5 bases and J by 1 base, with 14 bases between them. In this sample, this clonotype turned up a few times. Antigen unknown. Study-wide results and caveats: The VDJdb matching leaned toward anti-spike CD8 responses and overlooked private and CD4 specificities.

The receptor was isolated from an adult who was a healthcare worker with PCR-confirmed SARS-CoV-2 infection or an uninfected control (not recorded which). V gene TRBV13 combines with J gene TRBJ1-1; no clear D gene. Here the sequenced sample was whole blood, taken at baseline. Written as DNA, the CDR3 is TGTGCCAGCAGCCCCCGGGGAGGGCAGAACACTGAAGCTTTCTTT. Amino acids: CASSPRGGQNTEAFF.